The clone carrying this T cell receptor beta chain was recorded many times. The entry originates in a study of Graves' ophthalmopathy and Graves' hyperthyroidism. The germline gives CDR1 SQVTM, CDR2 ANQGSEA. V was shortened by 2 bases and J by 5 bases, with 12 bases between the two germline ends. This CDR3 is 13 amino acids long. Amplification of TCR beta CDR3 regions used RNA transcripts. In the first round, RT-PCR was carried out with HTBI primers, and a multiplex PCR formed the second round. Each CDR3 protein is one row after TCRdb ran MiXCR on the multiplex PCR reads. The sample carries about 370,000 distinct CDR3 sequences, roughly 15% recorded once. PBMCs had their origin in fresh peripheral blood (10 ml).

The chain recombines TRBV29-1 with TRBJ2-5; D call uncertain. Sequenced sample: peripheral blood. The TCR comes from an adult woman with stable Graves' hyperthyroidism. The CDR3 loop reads CSVEWPGRETQYF. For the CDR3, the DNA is TGCAGCGTTGAATGGCCCGGGCGGGAGACCCAGTACTTC.